This TCR beta chain was identified in a study of cytomegalovirus exposure and HLA in healthy donors. Background on the study: In an earlier analysis, around 100 million unique TCR beta sequences were found from 150 million to 200 million T cells. Early released data had around 79 million unique TCRs, all coming from HLA-typed donors.

Of note for this clone: Its antigen is unidentified.

PCR primers comprised 60 Vbeta and 13 Jbeta primers. The data were produced by immunoSEQ multiplex PCR, yet TCRdb's version contains in-frame clones alone and is incomplete. This sample yields around 120,000 clones, of which under 90% are seen a single time; more than 8% belongs to the top ten. Study observations and caveats: Analysis performed later found around 15,000 TCR beta sequences associated with HLA alleles at 0.05 false discovery rate.

Per germline, CDR1 SGHTS and CDR2 YDEGEE. Trimming removed 0 bases at V and 6 bases at J, with 3 bases between. This CDR3 comprises 12 residues. The sequenced sample was PBMCs. The chain carries TRBV5-8 and TRBJ2-2; D remains ambiguous. The clonotype comes from a female donor in good health and CMV-seropositive. CDR3 coding DNA: TGTGCCAGCAGCTTGGTATCCGGGGAGCTGTTTTTT. Its translation is CASSLVSGELFF.